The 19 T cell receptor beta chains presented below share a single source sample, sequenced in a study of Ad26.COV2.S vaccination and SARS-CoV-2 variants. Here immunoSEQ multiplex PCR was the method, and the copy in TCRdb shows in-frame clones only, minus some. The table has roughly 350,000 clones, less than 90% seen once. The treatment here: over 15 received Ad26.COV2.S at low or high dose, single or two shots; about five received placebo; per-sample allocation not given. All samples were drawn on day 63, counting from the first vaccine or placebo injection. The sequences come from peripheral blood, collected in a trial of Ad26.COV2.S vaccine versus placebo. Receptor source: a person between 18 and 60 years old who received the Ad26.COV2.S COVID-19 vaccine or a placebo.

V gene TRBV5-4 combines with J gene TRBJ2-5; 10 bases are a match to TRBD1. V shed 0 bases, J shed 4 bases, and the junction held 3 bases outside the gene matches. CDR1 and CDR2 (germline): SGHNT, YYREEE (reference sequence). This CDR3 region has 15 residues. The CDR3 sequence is CASSLGGQGGETQYF. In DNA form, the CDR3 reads TGTGCCAGCAGCTTGGGAGGACAGGGGGGAGAGACCCAGTACTTC.

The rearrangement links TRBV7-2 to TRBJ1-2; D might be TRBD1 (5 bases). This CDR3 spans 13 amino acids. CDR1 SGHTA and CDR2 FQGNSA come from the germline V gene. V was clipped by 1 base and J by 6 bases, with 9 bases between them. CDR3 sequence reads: CASSLGQGHGYTF. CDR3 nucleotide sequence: TGTGCCAGCAGCTTAGGGCAGGGCCATGGCTACACCTTC.

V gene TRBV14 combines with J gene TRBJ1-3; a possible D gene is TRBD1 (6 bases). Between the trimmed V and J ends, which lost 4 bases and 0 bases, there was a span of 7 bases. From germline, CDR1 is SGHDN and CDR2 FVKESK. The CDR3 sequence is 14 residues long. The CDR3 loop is CASSPGHSGNTIYF. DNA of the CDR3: TGTGCCAGCAGCCCGGGACACTCTGGAAACACCATATATTTT.

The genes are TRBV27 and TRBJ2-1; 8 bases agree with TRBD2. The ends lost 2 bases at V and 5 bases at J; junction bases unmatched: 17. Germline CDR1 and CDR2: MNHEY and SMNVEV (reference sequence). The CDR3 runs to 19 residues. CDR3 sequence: CASSLDRTSPIHTDNEQFF. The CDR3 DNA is TGTGCCAGCAGTTTAGACAGGACTAGCCCAATACACACCGACAATGAGCAGTTCTTC.

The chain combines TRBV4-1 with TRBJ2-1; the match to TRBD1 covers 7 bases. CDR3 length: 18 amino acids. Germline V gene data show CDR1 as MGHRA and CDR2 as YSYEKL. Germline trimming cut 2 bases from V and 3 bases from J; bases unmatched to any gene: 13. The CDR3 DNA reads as TGCGCCAGCAGCCAATCTTGGATTACCGGGACAGTCTACAATGAGCAGTTCTTC. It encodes CASSQSWITGTVYNEQFF.

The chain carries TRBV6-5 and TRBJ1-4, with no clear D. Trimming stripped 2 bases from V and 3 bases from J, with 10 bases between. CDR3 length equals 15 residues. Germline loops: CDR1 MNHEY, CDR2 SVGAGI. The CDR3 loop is CASSYAAGANEKLFF. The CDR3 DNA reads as TGTGCCAGCAGTTACGCGGCTGGGGCTAATGAAAAACTGTTTTTT.

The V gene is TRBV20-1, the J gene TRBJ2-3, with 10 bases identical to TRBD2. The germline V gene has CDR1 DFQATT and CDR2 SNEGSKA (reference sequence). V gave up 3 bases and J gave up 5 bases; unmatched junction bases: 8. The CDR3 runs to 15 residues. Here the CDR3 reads CSASRASGSKDTQYF. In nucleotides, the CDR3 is TGCAGTGCTAGTAGGGCTAGCGGGAGTAAAGATACGCAGTATTTT.

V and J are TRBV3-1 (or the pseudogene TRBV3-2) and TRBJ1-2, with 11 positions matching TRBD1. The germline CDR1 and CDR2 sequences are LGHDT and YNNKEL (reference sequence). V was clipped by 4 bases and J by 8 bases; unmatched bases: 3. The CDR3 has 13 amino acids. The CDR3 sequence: CASSRGQGAGYTF. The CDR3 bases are TGTGCCAGCAGCCGAGGACAGGGGGCAGGCTACACCTTC.

The CDR3 nucleotides are TGTGCCAGCAGCTCGAGGGGCGGGAGCGGCTACGAGCAGTACTTC. Translated: CASSSRGGSGYEQYF. The J gene is TRBJ2-7, the V gene TRBV11-3; 7 nucleotides align to TRBD2. The CDR3 has 15 residues. Germline CDR1 is SGHNT and CDR2 is YENEEA. The junction had 9 bases not matched to a gene; V was cut back by 4 bases and J by 3 bases.

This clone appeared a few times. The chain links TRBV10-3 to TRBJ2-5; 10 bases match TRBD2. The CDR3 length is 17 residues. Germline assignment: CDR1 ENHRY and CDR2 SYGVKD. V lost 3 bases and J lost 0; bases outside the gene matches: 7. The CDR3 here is CAISDHYGTSDQETQYF. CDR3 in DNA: TGTGCCATCAGTGACCATTACGGGACTAGCGACCAAGAGACCCAGTACTTC.

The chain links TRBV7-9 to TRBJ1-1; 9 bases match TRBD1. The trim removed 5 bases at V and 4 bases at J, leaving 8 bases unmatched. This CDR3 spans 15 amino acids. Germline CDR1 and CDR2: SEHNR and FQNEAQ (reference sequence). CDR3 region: CASSRGQGPGTEAFF. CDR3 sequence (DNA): TGTGCCAGCAGCCGAGGACAGGGGCCGGGCACTGAAGCTTTCTTT.

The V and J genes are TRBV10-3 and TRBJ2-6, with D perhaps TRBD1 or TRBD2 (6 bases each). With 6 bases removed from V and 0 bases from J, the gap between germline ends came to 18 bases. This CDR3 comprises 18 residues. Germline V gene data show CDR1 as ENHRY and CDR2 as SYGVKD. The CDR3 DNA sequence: TGTGCCATCAGGGGGGGCCATCGCCCCGCCTCTGGGGCCAACGTCCTGACTTTC. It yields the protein CAIRGGHRPASGANVLTF.

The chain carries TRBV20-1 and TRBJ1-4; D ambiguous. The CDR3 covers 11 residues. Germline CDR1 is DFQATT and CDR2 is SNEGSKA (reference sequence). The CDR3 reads CRRRENEKLFF. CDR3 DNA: TGCAGGCGGAGGGAAAACGAAAAACTGTTTTTT.

CDR3 sequence: CASSLSTEAFF. The CDR3 nucleotides are TGTGCCAGCAGCTTAAGCACTGAAGCTTTCTTT. This chain links TRBV28 with TRBJ1-1; D is undetermined. CDR1 MDHEN and CDR2 SYDVKM come from the germline V gene. This CDR3 comprises 11 residues. V was clipped by 6 bases and J by 4 bases, with 6 bases between them. Full variable domain (outside the CDR3, taken from reference TRBV28 and TRBJ1-1): DVKVTQSSRYLVKRTGEKVFLECVQDMDHENMFWYRQDPGLGLRLIYFSYDVKMKEKGDIPEGYSVSREKKERFSLILESASTNQTSMYLCASSLSTEAFFGQGTRLTVV.

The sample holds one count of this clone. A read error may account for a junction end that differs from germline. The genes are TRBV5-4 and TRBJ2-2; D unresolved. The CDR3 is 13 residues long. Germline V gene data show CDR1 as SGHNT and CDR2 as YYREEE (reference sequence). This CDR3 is CASSPWNAGELFF. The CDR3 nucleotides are TGTGCCAGCAGCCCCTGGAACGCCGGGGAGCTGTTTTTT.

The CDR3 DNA reads TGTGCCAGCAGCTCGACAGGGCTCGAGGGAAACACCATATATTTT. This codes for CASSSTGLEGNTIYF. The chain employs TRBV7-9 and TRBJ1-3, with 7 bases fitting TRBD1. The CDR3 contains 15 residues. In germline, CDR1 is SEHNR, CDR2 FQNEAQ (reference sequence). After removal of 4 bases from V and 4 bases from J, the junction contained 7 bases not matched to a gene.

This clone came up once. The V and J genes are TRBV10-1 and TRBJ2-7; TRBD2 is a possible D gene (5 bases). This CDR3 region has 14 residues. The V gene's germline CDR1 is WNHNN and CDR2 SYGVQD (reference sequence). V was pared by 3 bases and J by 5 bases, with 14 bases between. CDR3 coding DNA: TGCGCCAGCAGTGACGGGGAATCATCCCACGAGCAGTACTTC. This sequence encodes CASSDGESSHEQYF.

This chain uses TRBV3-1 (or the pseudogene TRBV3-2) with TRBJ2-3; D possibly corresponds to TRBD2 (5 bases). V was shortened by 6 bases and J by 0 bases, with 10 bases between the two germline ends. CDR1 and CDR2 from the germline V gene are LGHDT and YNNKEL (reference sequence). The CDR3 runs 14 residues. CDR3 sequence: CASSRPGSTDTQYF. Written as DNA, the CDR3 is TGTGCCAGCAGTCGTCCGGGGAGCACAGATACGCAGTATTTT.

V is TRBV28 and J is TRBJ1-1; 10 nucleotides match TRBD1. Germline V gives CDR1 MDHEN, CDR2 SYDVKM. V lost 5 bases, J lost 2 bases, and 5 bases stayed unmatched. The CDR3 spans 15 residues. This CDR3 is CASSDRGLGNTEAFF. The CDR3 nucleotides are TGTGCCAGCAGTGACAGGGGGCTCGGCAACACTGAAGCTTTCTTT.